This TCR beta chain is drawn from a study of shared clonotypes between healthy human individuals. Samples underwent the assay at deep level. Roughly 280 ng DNA, roughly 27,000 T cell genomes, went into unsorted PBMC replicate PCRs. Assay: immunoSEQ multiplex PCR; the TCRdb copy retains only in-frame clones and omits some. The data contain 450,000 or so clones, 75% to 80% of them singletons. Germline CDR1 reads MNHEY; CDR2 reads SVGAGI. The CDR3 length is 15 residues. With V trimmed by 2 bases and J by 2 bases, 5 bases remained unmatched. Overall study results and limits: Blood was the sole source, and tissue repertoires probably differ.

Adult Caucasians living in Nashville, Tennessee made up all of the donors. In regard to this clone: Its matching antigen is unknown.

The chain employs TRBV6-5 and TRBJ2-5, with TRBD1 matching over 7 bases. This clonotype was sampled from a middle-aged woman in good health. Some clones in this sample may be carry-over from other donors' samples. Specimen: PBMCs. The CDR3 reads CASSYVRQGQETQYF. The CDR3, as DNA: TGTGCCAGCAGTTACGTCCGACAGGGACAAGAGACCCAGTACTTC.